This is a list of T cell receptor beta chains from one sample in a study of cytomegalovirus exposure and HLA in healthy donors. The protocol was immunoSEQ multiplex PCR, while the TCRdb copy is restricted to in-frame clones and leaves out a portion. This sample has 330,000 or so clones; 70% to 90% occur once, and the top ten carry 0.7% to 0.85%. The sample was PBMCs. The receptors come from a woman aged 18-29 years in good health and CMV-seronegative. Each CDR3 is given without its conserved first and last residue.

v_gene: TRBV18
j_gene: TRBJ1-2
CDR3aa: ASSTDRVNYGYT

v_gene: TRBV2
j_gene: TRBJ2-4
CDR3aa: ASAGTDQNIQY

v_gene: TRBV9
j_gene: TRBJ1-2
CDR3aa: ASSAGTGGSGYGYT

v_gene: TRBV5-4
j_gene: TRBJ2-1
CDR3aa: ASSFGQSGYNEQF

v_gene: TRBV13
j_gene: TRBJ2-1
CDR3aa: ASSLGLAGSVEQF

v_gene: TRBV9
j_gene: TRBJ2-1
CDR3aa: ASQPGPGVYNEQF

v_gene: TRBV5-1
j_gene: TRBJ2-2
CDR3aa: ASSLDSGRARGGELF

v_gene: TRBV11-2
j_gene: TRBJ1-5
CDR3aa: ASSLGTGGGQPQH

v_gene: TRBV28
j_gene: TRBJ1-5
CDR3aa: ASSQGLGRADQPQH

v_gene: TRBV27
j_gene: TRBJ2-1
CDR3aa: ASSSKRVVSYNEQF

v_gene: TRBV7-6
j_gene: TRBJ2-7
CDR3aa: ASSGGLAGPFEQY

v_gene: TRBV6-1
j_gene: TRBJ1-5
CDR3aa: ASSETGDSNQPQH

v_gene: TRBV15
j_gene: TRBJ2-7
CDR3aa: ATSGPERDNSYEQY

v_gene: TRBV5-1
j_gene: TRBJ1-1
CDR3aa: ASSSGIEAF

v_gene: TRBV4-2
j_gene: TRBJ2-1
CDR3aa: ASSQGLLIGNEQF

v_gene: TRBV7-2
j_gene: TRBJ2-3
CDR3aa: ASSWDQGTFTDTQY

v_gene: TRBV7-8
j_gene: TRBJ2-7
CDR3aa: ASSLRALLPYEQY